This TCR beta chain was recovered during a study of STAT3 mutations in large granular lymphocyte leukemia. In the study overall: Roughly 38% of treated T-LGLL patients showed hematologic response to immunosuppression. Notes on the study in general: TCR clonotype switching after therapy occurred in about 35% of the 18 patients. At least one immunodominant TCR beta clonotype appeared in every T-cell large granular lymphocyte leukemia patient.

Approximately 40,000 productive templates were obtained per sample on average. The protocol was immunoSEQ multiplex PCR, while the TCRdb copy is restricted to in-frame clones and leaves out a portion. The sample has more than 6,500 clones; 60% to 85% are singletons. Germline V gene lookup returns CDR1 SGHNT and CDR2 YYREEE (reference sequence). Trimming removed 4 bases from V and 5 bases from J; junction bases left unmatched: 8. This CDR3 spans 15 amino acids. On this clone itself: Its antigen is as yet unknown.

The sequencing sample was made of peripheral blood mononuclear cells. The TCR originated in a middle-aged woman with T-cell large granular lymphocyte leukemia. Some clones in this sample may be carry-over from other donors' samples. The rearrangement uses TRBV5-4 and TRBJ1-4; TRBD1 matches 7 bases. CDR3 protein: CASSENRGLNEKLFF. The CDR3 nucleotides read TGTGCCAGCAGCGAGAACAGGGGTTTAAATGAAAAACTGTTTTTT. Combining the CDR3 with reference TRBV5-4 and TRBJ1-4 gives the whole variable domain ETGVTQSPTHLIKTRGQQVTLRCSSQSGHNTVSWYQQALGQGPQFIFQYYREEENGRGNFPPRFSGLQFPNYSSELNVNALELDDSALYLCASSENRGLNEKLFFGSGTQLSVL.